This TCR beta chain originates from a study of B cell selection in AIRE deficiency. Germline V gene lookup returns CDR1 MNHEY and CDR2 SMNVEV (reference sequence). V shed 6 bases, J shed 1 base, and the junction held 7 bases outside the gene matches. There are 15 residues in the CDR3. Regarding this clone: Its antigen is still unknown.

The authors' processing: Conventional T cell pools: 100,000 to 120,000 distinct patient, fewer than 150,000 donor TCRbeta sequences. Assay: immunoSEQ multiplex PCR; the TCRdb copy retains only in-frame clones and omits some. That table is the source of V, J and clone size, and D and trimming were worked out from the DNA. The repertoire consists of fewer than 30,000 clones, with nearly 98% occurring once and the leading ten covering approximately 0.2%. The sorted conventional CD4 T cells were gated as CD4+CD127+. The study, taken as a whole, reports: With only TCRbeta sequenced, about 37% of shared healthy Treg sequences overlapped Tconv. Shared Treg sequences had shorter CDR3s, biased toward rearrangements with few non-templated insertions. About 30.6% of healthy-shared Treg sequences were found among patient Tconv cells.

The chain combines TRBV27 with TRBJ2-7, with 9 bases that match TRBD2. Material for sequencing was conventional CD4+ T cells sorted from PBMCs. This clonotype was obtained from a human donor with AIRE deficiency. The CDR3 reads CASRGGGGISYEQYF. The CDR3 DNA reads TGTGCCAGCAGGGGCGGGGGGGGGATATCCTACGAGCAGTACTTC.